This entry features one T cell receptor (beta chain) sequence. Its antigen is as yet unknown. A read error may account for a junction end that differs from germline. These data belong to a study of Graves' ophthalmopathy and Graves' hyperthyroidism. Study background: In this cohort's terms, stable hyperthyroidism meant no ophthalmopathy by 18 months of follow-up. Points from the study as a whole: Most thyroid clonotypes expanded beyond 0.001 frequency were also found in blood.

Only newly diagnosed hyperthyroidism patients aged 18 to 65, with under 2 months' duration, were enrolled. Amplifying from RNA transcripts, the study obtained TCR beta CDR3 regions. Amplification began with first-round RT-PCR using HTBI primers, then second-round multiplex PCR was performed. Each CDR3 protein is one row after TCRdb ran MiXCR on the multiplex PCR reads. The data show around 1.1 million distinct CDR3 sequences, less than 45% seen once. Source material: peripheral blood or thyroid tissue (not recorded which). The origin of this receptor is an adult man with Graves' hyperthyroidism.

The CDR3 region has the DNA TGTGCCAGCAGTGGGACTAGCGGGAGGGCCGGGATCCTTTACGAGCAGTACTTC. Amino acids: CASSGTSGRAGILYEQYF. The gene calls are TRBV10-3 and TRBJ2-7, with 16 nucleotides matching TRBD2. The germline CDR1 and CDR2 sequences are ENHRY and SYGVKD. CDR3 length: 18 residues.